This is a list of T cell receptor beta chains from one sample in a study of CD8 T cells in ankylosing spondylitis. TCRdb re-called the 5' RACE reads through MiXCR, storing one row per CDR3 protein. The repertoire includes some 85,000 distinct CDR3 sequences, 9% of them detected once, and about 31% sits in the top ten. Sequencing input: blood, either unsorted or a sorted T cell fraction (not recorded which). The receptors shown here come from a male donor with ankylosing spondylitis. Both conserved end residues are part of each CDR3. Each record gives: D gene, J gene, V gene, clone size, CDR3 length, CDR3 protein, CDR3 DNA. The D gene is left open where the match is weak. Rows give clone size only sometimes, using once, few, many, or a class for an expanded clone.

D gene: .
J gene: TRBJ2-7
V gene: TRBV24-1
clone size: .
CDR3 length: 15
CDR3 protein: CATSDTGIDVYEQYF
CDR3 DNA: TGTGCCACCAGTGATACCGGGATAGACGTCTACGAGCAGTACTTC

D gene: TRBD2
J gene: TRBJ2-1
V gene: TRBV4-1
clone size: many
CDR3 length: 17
CDR3 protein: CASSLGTSGSRDNEQFF
CDR3 DNA: TGCGCCAGCAGCCTTGGGACTAGCGGGTCCAGGGACAATGAGCAGTTCTTC

D gene: TRBD1
J gene: TRBJ1-2
V gene: TRBV7-2
clone size: few
CDR3 length: 16
CDR3 protein: CASSSPDRNLNYGYTF
CDR3 DNA: TGTGCCAGCAGCTCCCCGGACAGGAACCTTAACTATGGCTACACCTTC

D gene: .
J gene: TRBJ2-3
V gene: TRBV29-1
clone size: many
CDR3 length: 15
CDR3 protein: CSAKGWESGADTQYF
CDR3 DNA: TGCAGCGCAAAGGGGTGGGAGAGTGGAGCAGATACGCAGTATTTT

D gene: .
J gene: TRBJ2-1
V gene: TRBV27
clone size: many
CDR3 length: 13
CDR3 protein: CASSWDGNNEQFF
CDR3 DNA: TGTGCCAGCAGTTGGGACGGAAACAATGAGCAGTTCTTC

D gene: .
J gene: TRBJ1-1
V gene: TRBV15
clone size: .
CDR3 length: 13
CDR3 protein: CATSVGSIAGAFF
CDR3 DNA: TGTGCCACCAGTGTGGGCTCGATAGCCGGAGCTTTCTTT

D gene: .
J gene: TRBJ1-2
V gene: TRBV30
clone size: .
CDR3 length: 12
CDR3 protein: CASTTGPDGYTF
CDR3 DNA: TGTGCCTCAACGACAGGCCCAGATGGCTACACCTTC

D gene: TRBD2
J gene: TRBJ2-1
V gene: TRBV7-9
clone size: many
CDR3 length: 15
CDR3 protein: CASSPGVAGVGEQFF
CDR3 DNA: TGTGCCAGCAGCCCCGGGGTAGCGGGAGTAGGTGAGCAGTTCTTC

D gene: .
J gene: TRBJ2-1
V gene: TRBV7-6
clone size: .
CDR3 length: 15
CDR3 protein: CASSFGRSTYNEQFF
CDR3 DNA: TGTGCCAGCAGCTTCGGGAGATCGACCTACAATGAGCAGTTCTTC

D gene: TRBD1
J gene: TRBJ2-7
V gene: TRBV29-1
clone size: many
CDR3 length: 16
CDR3 protein: CSVEGGGQGARYEQYF
CDR3 DNA: TGCAGCGTTGAAGGGGGGGGACAGGGGGCGCGATACGAGCAGTACTTC

D gene: TRBD2
J gene: TRBJ2-1
V gene: TRBV2
clone size: few
CDR3 length: 15
CDR3 protein: CASKSGGSSYNEQFF
CDR3 DNA: TGTGCCAGCAAATCGGGAGGCAGCTCCTACAATGAGCAGTTCTTC

D gene: .
J gene: TRBJ1-5
V gene: TRBV6-2/TRBV6-3
clone size: many
CDR3 length: 17
CDR3 protein: CASSLPGHGKFSQPQHF
CDR3 DNA: TGTGCCAGCAGTTTACCGGGACACGGAAAATTTTCACAGCCCCAGCATTTT

D gene: .
J gene: TRBJ1-1
V gene: TRBV25-1
clone size: .
CDR3 length: 13
CDR3 protein: CASSELMNTEAFF
CDR3 DNA: TGTGCCAGCAGTGAGCTAATGAACACTGAAGCTTTCTTT

D gene: TRBD1
J gene: TRBJ1-3
V gene: TRBV4-1
clone size: few
CDR3 length: 15
CDR3 protein: CASSQDGNRGYTIYF
CDR3 DNA: TGCGCCAGCAGCCAAGATGGGAACAGGGGGTACACCATATATTTT

D gene: .
J gene: TRBJ1-1
V gene: TRBV5-1
clone size: many
CDR3 length: 15
CDR3 protein: CASSLWGPGDTEAFF
CDR3 DNA: TGCGCCAGCAGCTTGTGGGGCCCAGGGGACACTGAAGCTTTCTTT

D gene: TRBD2
J gene: TRBJ2-5
V gene: TRBV5-6
clone size: many
CDR3 length: 15
CDR3 protein: CASRRLAGGGETQYF
CDR3 DNA: TGTGCCAGCAGAAGACTAGCGGGAGGGGGGGAGACCCAGTACTTC

D gene: .
J gene: TRBJ1-1
V gene: TRBV12-3/TRBV12-4
clone size: .
CDR3 length: 14
CDR3 protein: CASIEGVLNTEAFF
CDR3 DNA: TGTGCCAGCATCGAGGGGGTTTTGAACACTGAAGCTTTCTTT

D gene: .
J gene: TRBJ2-5
V gene: TRBV27
clone size: few
CDR3 length: 16
CDR3 protein: CASSLGQGRNRETQYF
CDR3 DNA: TGTGCCAGCAGTTTGGGGCAGGGGCGGAATCGAGAGACCCAGTACTTC

D gene: TRBD1
J gene: TRBJ2-1
V gene: TRBV18
clone size: many
CDR3 length: 17
CDR3 protein: CASSPMTGLPLYDEQFF
CDR3 DNA: TGTGCCAGCTCACCCATGACAGGGTTGCCCCTCTACGATGAGCAGTTCTTC

D gene: .
J gene: TRBJ2-1
V gene: TRBV7-6
clone size: few
CDR3 length: 18
CDR3 protein: CASSLGPNFGSSYNEQFF
CDR3 DNA: TGTGCCAGCAGCTTAGGGCCTAATTTCGGTAGCTCCTACAATGAGCAGTTCTTC

D gene: TRBD1
J gene: TRBJ2-7
V gene: TRBV11-2
clone size: .
CDR3 length: 14
CDR3 protein: CASSLDGQGYEQYF
CDR3 DNA: TGTGCCAGCAGCTTAGACGGACAGGGTTACGAGCAGTACTTC

D gene: .
J gene: TRBJ1-2
V gene: TRBV2
clone size: few
CDR3 length: 16
CDR3 protein: CASSEAEGRWYYGYTF
CDR3 DNA: TGTGCCAGCAGTGAAGCGGAAGGCAGGTGGTACTATGGCTACACCTTC

D gene: .
J gene: TRBJ2-1
V gene: TRBV12-3/TRBV12-4
clone size: many
CDR3 length: 11
CDR3 protein: CAIGIGNEQFF
CDR3 DNA: TGTGCCATCGGTATTGGGAATGAGCAGTTCTTC